This T cell receptor (beta chain) was observed in a study of T cells in Graves' hyperthyroidism and ophthalmopathy. TCR beta CDR3 regions were amplified from RNA. Initially, a first-round RT-PCR of the TCR CDR3 employed the HTBI primer set. TCRdb itself ran the multiplex PCR reads through MiXCR, one entry per CDR3 protein. The sample comprises roughly 520,000 distinct CDR3 sequences, approximately 25% of which are singletons, and around 11% rests with the top ten. Between the trimmed V and J ends, which lost 5 bases and 2 bases, there was a span of 9 bases. The CDR3 extends over 13 amino acids. In making diagnoses, clinical symptoms, serum thyroxine and TRAb, thyroid ultrasound and orbital computed tomography were all used. This clonotype was seen at least ten times.

The sequence was obtained from a woman aged 25 to 39 with Graves' ophthalmopathy. Sequenced input: blood. This chain joins TRBV12-3 or TRBV12-4 and TRBJ1-2; D possibly corresponds to TRBD1 (6 bases). CDR3 DNA: TGTGCCAGCAGTGCCACAGGGAACTATGGCTACACCTTC. This translates into CASSATGNYGYTF.